This entry concerns a single T cell receptor (beta chain). Its antigen is unidentified. From germline, CDR1 is SGHNT and CDR2 YYREEE (reference sequence). Deletions cut 1 base from V and 1 base from J, with 6 bases between. The CDR3 runs 15 residues. These data come from a study of cytomegalovirus exposure and HLA in healthy donors. General study points: Clonal expansion, a later analysis showed, was greater in HLA-associated TCR beta chains than in equally common others.

13 Jbeta primers and 60 Vbeta primers were used for the PCR. Methods used by the authors: Among the unique TCR beta chains that a later analysis counted, around 82 million in all, 10 million to 11 million were shared. The assay was immunoSEQ multiplex PCR, and TCRdb's table has in-frame clones only and misses some. The D gene and trimming were derived from the DNA, and the V and J assignments and clone size from that table. Of under 150,000 clones in the sample, over 70% are singletons; the top ten hold about 1.4%. The TCR sequence derives from a woman in her 40s in good health and CMV-seronegative. V usage is TRBV5-4 and J usage is TRBJ2-6, with TRBD1 as a possible D gene (6 bases). The sample consisted of PBMCs. The CDR3 DNA is TGTGCCAGCAGCTTGACAGGGTCTGGGGCCAACGTCCTGACTTTC. Translated, it gives CASSLTGSGANVLTF.